This T cell receptor beta chain was identified in a study of T cells expressing NK-cell markers. Scientists made TCR beta cDNA using 5'RACE template switching with UMIs. TCRdb re-called the 5' RACE reads; one entry per CDR3 protein, DNA not given. This sample's clone table lists 90,000 to 130,000 distinct CDR3 sequences. Whole-study results and caveats: In several donors, these clonotypes also led the CD3+CD56-NKG2C+ fraction.

As for this clonotype: Its target is not known.

Sequencing was carried out using blood T cells: a sorted CD56 or NKG2C T cell subset, CD4+ or CD8+ T cells, or bulk PBMC T cells (not recorded which). The receptor was derived from a woman aged 18 to 75 in good health.

CDR3 protein: CASSDSFGGGARYNEQFF. The rearrangement uses TRBV2 and TRBJ2-1; no DNA is available, so the TRBD2 call from TCRdb remains unchecked. Looked up from germline, CDR1 is SNHLY and CDR2 is FYNNEI. The CDR3 runs to 18 residues.